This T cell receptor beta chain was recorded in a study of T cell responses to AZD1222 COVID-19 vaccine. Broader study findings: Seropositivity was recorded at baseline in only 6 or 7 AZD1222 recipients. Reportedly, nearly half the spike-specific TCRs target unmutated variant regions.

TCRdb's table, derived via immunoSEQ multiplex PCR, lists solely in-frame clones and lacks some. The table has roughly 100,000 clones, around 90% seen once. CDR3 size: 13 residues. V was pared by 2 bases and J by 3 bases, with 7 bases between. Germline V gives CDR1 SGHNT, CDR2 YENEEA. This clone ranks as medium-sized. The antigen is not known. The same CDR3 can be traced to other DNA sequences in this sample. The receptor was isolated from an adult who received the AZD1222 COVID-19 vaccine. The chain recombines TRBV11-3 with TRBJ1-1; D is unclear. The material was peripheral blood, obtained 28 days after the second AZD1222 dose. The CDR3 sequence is CASSLSSYTEAFF. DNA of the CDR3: TGTGCCAGCAGCTTATCTTCCTACACTGAAGCTTTCTTT. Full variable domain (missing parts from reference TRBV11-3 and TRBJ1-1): EAGVVQSPRYKIIEKKQPVAFWCNPISGHNTLYWYLQNLGQGPELLIRYENEEAVDDSQLPKDRFSAERLKGVDSTLKIQPAELGDSAVYLCASSLSSYTEAFFGQGTRLTVV.